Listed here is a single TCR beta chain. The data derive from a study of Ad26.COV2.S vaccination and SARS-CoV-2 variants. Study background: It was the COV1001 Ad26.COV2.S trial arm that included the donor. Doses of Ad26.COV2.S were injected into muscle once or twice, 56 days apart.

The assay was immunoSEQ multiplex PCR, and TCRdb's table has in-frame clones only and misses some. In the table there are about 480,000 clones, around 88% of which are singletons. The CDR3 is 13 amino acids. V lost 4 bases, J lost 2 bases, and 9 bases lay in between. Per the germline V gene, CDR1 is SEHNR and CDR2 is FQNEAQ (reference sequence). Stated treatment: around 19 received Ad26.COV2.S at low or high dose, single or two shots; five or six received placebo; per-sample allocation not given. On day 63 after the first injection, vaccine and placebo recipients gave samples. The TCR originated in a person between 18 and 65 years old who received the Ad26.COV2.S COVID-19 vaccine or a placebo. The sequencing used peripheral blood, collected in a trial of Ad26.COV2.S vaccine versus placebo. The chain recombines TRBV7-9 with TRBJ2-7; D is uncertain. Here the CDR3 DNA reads TGTGCCAGCAGCTCCCACACCCCCTACGAGCAGTACTTC. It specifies CASSSHTPYEQYF. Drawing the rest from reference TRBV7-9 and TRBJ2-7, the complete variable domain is DTGVSQNPRHKITKRGQNVTFRCDPISEHNRLYWYRQTLGQGPEFLTYFQNEAQLEKSRLLSDRFSAERPKGSFSTLEIQRTEQGDSAMYLCASSSHTPYEQYFGPGTRLTVT.